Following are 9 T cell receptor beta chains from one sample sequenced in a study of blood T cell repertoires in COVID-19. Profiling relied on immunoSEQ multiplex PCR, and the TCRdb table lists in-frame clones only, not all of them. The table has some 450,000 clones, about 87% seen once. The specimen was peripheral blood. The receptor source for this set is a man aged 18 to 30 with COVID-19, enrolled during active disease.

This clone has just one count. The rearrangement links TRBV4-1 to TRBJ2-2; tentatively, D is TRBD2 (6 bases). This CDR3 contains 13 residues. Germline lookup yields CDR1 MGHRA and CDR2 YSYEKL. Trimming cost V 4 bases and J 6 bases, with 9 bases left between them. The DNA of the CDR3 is TGCGCCAGCAGCCGCAGCGGGCCCGGGGAGCTGTTTTTT. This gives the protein CASSRSGPGELFF.

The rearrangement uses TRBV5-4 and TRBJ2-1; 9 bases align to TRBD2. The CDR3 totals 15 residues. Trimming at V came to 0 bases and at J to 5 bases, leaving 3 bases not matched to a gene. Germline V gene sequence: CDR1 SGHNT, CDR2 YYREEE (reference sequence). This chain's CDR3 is CASSLELAGNNEQFF. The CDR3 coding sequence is TGTGCCAGCAGCTTGGAACTAGCGGGCAACAATGAGCAGTTCTTC.

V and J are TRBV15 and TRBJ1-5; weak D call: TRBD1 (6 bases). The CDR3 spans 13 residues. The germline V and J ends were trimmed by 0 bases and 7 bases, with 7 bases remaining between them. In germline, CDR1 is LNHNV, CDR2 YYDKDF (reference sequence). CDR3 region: CATSRDRGQPQHF. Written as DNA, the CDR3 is TGTGCCACCAGCAGAGACAGGGGCCAGCCCCAGCATTTT.

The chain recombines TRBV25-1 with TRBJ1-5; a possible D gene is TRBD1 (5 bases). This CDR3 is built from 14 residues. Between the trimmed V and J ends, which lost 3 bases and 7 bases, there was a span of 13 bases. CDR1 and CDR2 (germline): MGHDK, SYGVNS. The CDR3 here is CASSDGGRGQPQHF. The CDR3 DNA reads TGTGCCAGCAGTGATGGGGGACGGGGGCAGCCCCAGCATTTT.

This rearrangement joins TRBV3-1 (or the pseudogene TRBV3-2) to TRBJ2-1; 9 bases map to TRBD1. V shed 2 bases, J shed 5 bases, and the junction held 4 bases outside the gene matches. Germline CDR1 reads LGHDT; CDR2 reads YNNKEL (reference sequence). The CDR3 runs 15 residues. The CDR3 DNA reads TGTGCCAGCAGCCAACCGGGACAGGGACACAATGAGCAGTTCTTC. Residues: CASSQPGQGHNEQFF.

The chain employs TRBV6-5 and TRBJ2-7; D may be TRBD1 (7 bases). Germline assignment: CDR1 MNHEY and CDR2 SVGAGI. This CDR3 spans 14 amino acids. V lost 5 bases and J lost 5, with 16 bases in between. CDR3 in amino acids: CASSRSGGFDEQYF. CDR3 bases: TGTGCCAGCAGTCGCTCAGGGGGGTTCGACGAGCAGTACTTC.

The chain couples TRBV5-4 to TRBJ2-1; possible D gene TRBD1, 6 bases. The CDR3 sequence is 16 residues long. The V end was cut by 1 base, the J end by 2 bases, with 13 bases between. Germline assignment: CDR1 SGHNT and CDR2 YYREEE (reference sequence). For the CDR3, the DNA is TGTGCCAGCAGCTTGTACTCTGGGGGCCCCTACAATGAGCAGTTCTTC. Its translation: CASSLYSGGPYNEQFF.

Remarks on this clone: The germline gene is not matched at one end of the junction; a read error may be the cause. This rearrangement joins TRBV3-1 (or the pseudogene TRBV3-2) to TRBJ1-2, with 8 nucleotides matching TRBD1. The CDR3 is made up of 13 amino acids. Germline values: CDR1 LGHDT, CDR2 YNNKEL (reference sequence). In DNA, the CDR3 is TGTGCCAGCACCCAAGACAGGGGTGCGGGCTACACCTTC. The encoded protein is CASTQDRGAGYTF.

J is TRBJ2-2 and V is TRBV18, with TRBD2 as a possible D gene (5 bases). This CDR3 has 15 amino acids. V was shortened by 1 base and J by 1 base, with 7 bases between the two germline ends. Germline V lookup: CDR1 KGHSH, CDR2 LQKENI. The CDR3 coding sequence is TGTGCCAGCTCACCACAACGGGAGAACACCGGGGAGCTGTTTTTT. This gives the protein CASSPQRENTGELFF. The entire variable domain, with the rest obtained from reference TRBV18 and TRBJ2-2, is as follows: NAGVMQNPRHLVRRRGQEARLRCSPMKGHSHVYWYRQLPEEGLKFMVYLQKENIIDESGMPKERFSAEFPKEGPSILRIQQVVRGDSAAYFCASSPQRENTGELFFGEGSRLTVL.